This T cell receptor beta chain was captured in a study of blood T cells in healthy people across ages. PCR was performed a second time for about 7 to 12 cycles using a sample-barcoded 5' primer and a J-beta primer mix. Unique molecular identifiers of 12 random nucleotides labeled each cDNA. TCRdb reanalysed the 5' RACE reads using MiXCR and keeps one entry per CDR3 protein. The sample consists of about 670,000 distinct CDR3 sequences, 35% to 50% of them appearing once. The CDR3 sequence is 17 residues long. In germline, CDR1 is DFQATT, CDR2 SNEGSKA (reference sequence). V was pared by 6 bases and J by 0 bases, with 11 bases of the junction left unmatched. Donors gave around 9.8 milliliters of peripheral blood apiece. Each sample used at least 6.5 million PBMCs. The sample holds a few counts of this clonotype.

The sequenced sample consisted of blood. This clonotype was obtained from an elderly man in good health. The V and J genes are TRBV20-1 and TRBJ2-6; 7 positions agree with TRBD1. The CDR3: CSASGQSNHSGANVLTF. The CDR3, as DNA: TGCAGTGCCTCGGGACAGTCAAACCACTCTGGGGCCAACGTCCTGACTTTC.